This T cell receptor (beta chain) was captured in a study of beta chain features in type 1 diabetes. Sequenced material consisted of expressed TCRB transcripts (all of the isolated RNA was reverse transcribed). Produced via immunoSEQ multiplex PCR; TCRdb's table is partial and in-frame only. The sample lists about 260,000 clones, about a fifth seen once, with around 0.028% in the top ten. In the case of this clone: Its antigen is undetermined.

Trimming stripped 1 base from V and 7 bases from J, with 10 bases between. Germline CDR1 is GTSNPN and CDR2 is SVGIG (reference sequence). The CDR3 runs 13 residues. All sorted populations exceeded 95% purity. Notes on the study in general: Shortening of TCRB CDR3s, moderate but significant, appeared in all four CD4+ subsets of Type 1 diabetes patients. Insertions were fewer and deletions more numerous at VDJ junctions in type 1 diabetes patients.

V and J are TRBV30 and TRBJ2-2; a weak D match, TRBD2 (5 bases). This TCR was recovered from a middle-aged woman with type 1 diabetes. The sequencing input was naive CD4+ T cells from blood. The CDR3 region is CAWSGTSGGELFF. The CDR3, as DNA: TGTGCCTGGAGTGGGACTTCGGGCGGGGAGCTGTTTTTT.